This entry features one T cell receptor (beta chain) sequence. The junction and the germline gene differ at one end; a read error may be behind it. CDR3 length: 14 amino acids. The germline CDR1 and CDR2 sequences are SGHAT and FQNNGV. TCRdb's table, derived via immunoSEQ multiplex PCR, lists solely in-frame clones and lacks some. The sample lists 150,000 to 200,000 clones, 90% to 95% occurring once. The sample is drawn from a study of control samples from healthy donors and cancer patients. The TCR sequence derives from a woman younger than 35 in good health. The V and J genes are TRBV11-2 and TRBJ1-2; weak D call: TRBD1 (5 bases). Sequencing was carried out using blood. The CDR3 loop is CASSLDHRNYGYTF. DNA of the CDR3: TGTGCCAGCAGCCTAGATCACAGGAACTATGGCTACACCTTC.